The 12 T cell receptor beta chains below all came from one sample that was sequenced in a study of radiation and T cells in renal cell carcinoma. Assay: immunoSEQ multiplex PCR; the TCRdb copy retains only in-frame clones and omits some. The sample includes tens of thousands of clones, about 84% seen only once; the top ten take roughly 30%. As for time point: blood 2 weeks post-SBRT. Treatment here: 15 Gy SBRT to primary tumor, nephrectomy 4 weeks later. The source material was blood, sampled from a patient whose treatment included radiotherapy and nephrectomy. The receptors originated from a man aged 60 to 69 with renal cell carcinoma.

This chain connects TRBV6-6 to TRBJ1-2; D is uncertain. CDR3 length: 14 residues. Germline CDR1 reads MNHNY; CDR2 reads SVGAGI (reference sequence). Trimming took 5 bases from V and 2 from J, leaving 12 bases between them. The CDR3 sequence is CASSRTMGNYGYTF. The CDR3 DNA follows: TGTGCCAGCAGTAGAACCATGGGGAACTATGGCTACACCTTC.

Written as DNA, the CDR3 is TGTGCCAGCAGCTTAGTGGCTGGAGTCGGTAATACGCAGTATTTT. Translating gives CASSLVAGVGNTQYF. The rearrangement uses TRBV7-2 and TRBJ2-3; no definite D call. The CDR3 sequence is 15 residues long. Trimming cost V 1 base and J 7 bases, with 15 bases left between them. Germline CDR1 reads SGHTA; CDR2 reads FQGNSA. Full variable domain (rest looked up from reference TRBV7-2 and TRBJ2-3): GAGVSQSPSNKVTEKGKDVELRCDPISGHTALYWYRQSLGQGLEFLIYFQGNSAPDKSGLPSDRFSAERTGGSVSTLTIQRTQQEDSAVYLCASSLVAGVGNTQYFGPGTRLTVL.

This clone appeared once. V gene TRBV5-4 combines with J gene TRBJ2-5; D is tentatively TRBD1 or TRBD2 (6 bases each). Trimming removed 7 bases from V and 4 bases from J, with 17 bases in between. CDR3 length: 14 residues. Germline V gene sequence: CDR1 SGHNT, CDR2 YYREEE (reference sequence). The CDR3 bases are TGTGCCAGCGGGGGCGGGACCGCCGGAGAGACCCAGTACTTC. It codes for CASGGGTAGETQYF.

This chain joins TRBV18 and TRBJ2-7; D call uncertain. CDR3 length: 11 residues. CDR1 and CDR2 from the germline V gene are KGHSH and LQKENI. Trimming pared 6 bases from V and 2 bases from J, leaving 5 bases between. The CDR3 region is CASSPTYEQYF. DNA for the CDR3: TGTGCCAGCTCTCCGACCTACGAGCAGTACTTC.

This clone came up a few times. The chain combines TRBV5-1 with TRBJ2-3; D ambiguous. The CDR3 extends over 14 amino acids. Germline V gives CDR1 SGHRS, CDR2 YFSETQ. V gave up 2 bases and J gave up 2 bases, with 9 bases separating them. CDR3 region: CASSFAGLTDTQYF. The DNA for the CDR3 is TGCGCCAGCAGCTTTGCTGGTCTCACAGATACGCAGTATTTT. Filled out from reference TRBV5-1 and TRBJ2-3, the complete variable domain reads KAGVTQTPRYLIKTRGQQVTLSCSPISGHRSVSWYQQTPGQGLQFLFEYFSETQRNKGNFPGRFSGRQFSNSRSEMNVSTLELGDSALYLCASSFAGLTDTQYFGPGTRLTVL.

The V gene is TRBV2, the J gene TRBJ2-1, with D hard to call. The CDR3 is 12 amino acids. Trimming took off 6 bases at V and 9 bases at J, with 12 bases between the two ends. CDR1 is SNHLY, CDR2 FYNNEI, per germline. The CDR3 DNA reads TGTGCCAGCAGGGGCGGTGGCGGTGAGCAGTTCTTC. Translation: CASRGGGGEQFF.

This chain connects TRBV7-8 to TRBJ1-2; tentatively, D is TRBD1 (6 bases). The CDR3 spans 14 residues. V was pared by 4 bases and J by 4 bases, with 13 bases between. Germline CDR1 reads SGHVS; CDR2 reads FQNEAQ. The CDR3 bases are TGTGCCAGCAGCTCTACAGGGATCGGCTATGGCTACACCTTC. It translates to CASSSTGIGYGYTF.

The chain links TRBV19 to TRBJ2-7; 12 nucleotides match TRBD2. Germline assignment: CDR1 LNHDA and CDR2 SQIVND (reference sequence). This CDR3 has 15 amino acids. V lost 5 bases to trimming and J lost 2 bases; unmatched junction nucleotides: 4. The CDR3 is CASSVLAGGTYEQYF. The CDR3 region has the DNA TGTGCCAGTAGTGTACTAGCGGGAGGTACCTACGAGCAGTACTTC. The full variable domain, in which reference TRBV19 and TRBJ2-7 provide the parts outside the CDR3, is DGGITQSPKYLFRKEGQNVTLSCEQNLNHDAMYWYRQDPGQGLRLIYYSQIVNDFQKGDIAEGYSVSREKKESFPLTVTSAQKNPTAFYLCASSVLAGGTYEQYFGPGTRLTVT.

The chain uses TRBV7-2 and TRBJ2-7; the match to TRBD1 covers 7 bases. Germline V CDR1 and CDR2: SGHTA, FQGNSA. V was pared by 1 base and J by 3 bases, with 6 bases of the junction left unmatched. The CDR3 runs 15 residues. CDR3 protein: CASSLVRQGRYEQYF. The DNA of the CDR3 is TGTGCCAGCAGCTTAGTCCGACAGGGCCGCTACGAGCAGTACTTC.

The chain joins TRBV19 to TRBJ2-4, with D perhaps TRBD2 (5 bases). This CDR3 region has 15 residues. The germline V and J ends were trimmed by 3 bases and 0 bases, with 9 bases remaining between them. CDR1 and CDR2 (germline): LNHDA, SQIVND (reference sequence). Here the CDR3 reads CASSIGGQAKNIQYF. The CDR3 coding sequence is TGTGCCAGTAGTATTGGAGGCCAAGCCAAAAACATTCAGTACTTC.

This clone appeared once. The CDR3 region is CSVVLQANEQFF. The CDR3, as DNA: TGCAGCGTTGTTTTGCAAGCCAATGAGCAGTTCTTC. This chain connects TRBV29-1 to TRBJ2-1, with D uncertain. V lost 4 bases to trimming and J lost 6 bases, with 10 bases between them. CDR1 and CDR2 from the germline V gene are SQVTM and ANQGSEA. This CDR3 spans 12 amino acids.

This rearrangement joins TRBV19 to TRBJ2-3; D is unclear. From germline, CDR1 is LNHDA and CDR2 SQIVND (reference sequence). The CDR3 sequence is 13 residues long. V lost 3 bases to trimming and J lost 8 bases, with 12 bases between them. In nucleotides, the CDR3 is TGTGCCAGTAGTATGATTGGCCCCGGTACGCAGTATTTT. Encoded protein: CASSMIGPGTQYF.